This TCR beta chain was observed in a study of immune evolution from preneoplasia to lung adenocarcinoma. Method: immunoSEQ multiplex PCR; TCRdb's copy keeps in-frame clones and lacks some. The data contain tens of thousands of clones, more than 60% of them singletons. V was pared by 8 bases and J by 6 bases, with 7 bases between. The CDR3 is 10 amino acids. CDR1 and CDR2 from the germline V gene are MRHNA and SNTAGT. Each case's diagnosis was confirmed by two pathologists on H&E. The rearrangement joins TRBV6-4 to TRBJ1-1, with D tentatively TRBD1 (5 bases). Sequences were obtained from FFPE invasive lung adenocarcinoma tissue. This receptor was taken from a person aged 60 to 70 with lung adenocarcinoma. CDR3 coding DNA: TGTGCCAGCGGGGCAGCTGAAGCTTTCTTT. Encoded protein: CASGAAEAFF.